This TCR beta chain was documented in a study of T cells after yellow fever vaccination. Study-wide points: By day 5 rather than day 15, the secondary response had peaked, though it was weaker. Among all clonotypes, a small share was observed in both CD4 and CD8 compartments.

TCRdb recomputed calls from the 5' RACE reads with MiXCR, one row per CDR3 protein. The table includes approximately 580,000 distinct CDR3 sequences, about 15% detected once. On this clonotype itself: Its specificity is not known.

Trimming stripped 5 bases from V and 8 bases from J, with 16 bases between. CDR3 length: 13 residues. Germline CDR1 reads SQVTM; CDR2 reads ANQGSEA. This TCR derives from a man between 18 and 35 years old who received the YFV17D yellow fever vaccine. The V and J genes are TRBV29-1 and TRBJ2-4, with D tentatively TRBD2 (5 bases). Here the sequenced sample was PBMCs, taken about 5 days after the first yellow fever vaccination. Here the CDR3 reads CSVLWPGRDIQYF. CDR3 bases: TGCAGCGTTCTATGGCCGGGAAGGGACATTCAGTACTTC.